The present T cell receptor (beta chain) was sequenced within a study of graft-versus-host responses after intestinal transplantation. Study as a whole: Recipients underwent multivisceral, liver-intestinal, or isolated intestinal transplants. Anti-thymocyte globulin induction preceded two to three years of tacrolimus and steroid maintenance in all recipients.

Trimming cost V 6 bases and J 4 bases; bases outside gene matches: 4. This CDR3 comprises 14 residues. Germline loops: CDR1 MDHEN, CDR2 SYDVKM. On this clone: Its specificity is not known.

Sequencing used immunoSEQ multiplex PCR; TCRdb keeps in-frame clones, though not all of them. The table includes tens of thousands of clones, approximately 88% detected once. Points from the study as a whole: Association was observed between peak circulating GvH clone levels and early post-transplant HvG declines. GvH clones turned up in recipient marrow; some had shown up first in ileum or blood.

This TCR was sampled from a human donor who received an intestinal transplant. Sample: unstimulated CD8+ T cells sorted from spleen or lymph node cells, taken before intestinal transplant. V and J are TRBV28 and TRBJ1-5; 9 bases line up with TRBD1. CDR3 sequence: CASSHGQGNQPQHF. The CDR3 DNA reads TGTGCCAGCAGCCACGGACAGGGGAATCAGCCCCAGCATTTT.